A single sample gave rise to the 26 T cell receptor beta chains below, sequenced in a study of early T cells in non-severe SARS-CoV-2 infection. TCRdb analysed the 5' RACE reads with MiXCR anew, one entry per CDR3 protein. The repertoire holds around 30,000 distinct CDR3 sequences, with around 6% as singletons. The sequencing sample was made of whole blood. The receptors here all came from an adult who was a healthcare worker with PCR-confirmed SARS-CoV-2 infection or an uninfected control (not recorded which).

In this sample, this clonotype turned up a few times. The gene calls are TRBV12-3 or TRBV12-4 and TRBJ1-4; TRBD1 is a possible D gene (6 bases). The CDR3 runs 15 residues. V lost 3 bases, J lost 6 bases, and 14 bases lay in between. CDR3: CASSFMAGVDEKLFF. The CDR3 bases are TGTGCCAGCAGTTTTATGGCAGGGGTGGATGAAAAACTGTTTTTT.

This clonotype was counted many times. The rearrangement joins TRBV2 to TRBJ2-5; D is undetermined. The CDR3 is 12 amino acids. The germline V and J ends were trimmed by 3 bases and 5 bases, with 7 bases remaining between them. Germline V CDR1 and CDR2: SNHLY, FYNNEI. CDR3 protein: CASSDGRETQYF. In nucleotides, the CDR3 is TGTGCCAGCAGTGACGGGCGGGAGACCCAGTACTTC.

This clonotype was seen repeatedly, ten times or more. V is TRBV5-1 and J is TRBJ2-3, with D possibly matching TRBD1 (6 bases). Trimming stripped 5 bases from V and 6 bases from J, with 13 bases between. The CDR3 totals 13 residues. Germline assignment: CDR1 SGHRS and CDR2 YFSETQ. In DNA form, the CDR3 reads TGCGCCAGCAGTTATCAGGGGCCCGATACGCAGTATTTT. It is translated as CASSYQGPDTQYF. The variable domain in full, completed from reference TRBV5-1 and TRBJ2-3, reads KAGVTQTPRYLIKTRGQQVTLSCSPISGHRSVSWYQQTPGQGLQFLFEYFSETQRNKGNFPGRFSGRQFSNSRSEMNVSTLELGDSALYLCASSYQGPDTQYFGPGTRLTVL.

There are many counts of this clonotype. This sequence joins TRBV4-3 and TRBJ1-6; D uncertain. Trimming pared 1 base from V and 4 bases from J, leaving 14 bases between. The CDR3 runs to 17 residues. Germline loops: CDR1 LGHNA, CDR2 YSLEER. The CDR3 region has the DNA TGCGCCAGCAGCCAAGTTGGTGGTCGGGGTTATAATTCACCCCTCCACTTT. Its translation: CASSQVGGRGYNSPLHF.

CDR3 sequence reads: CASSFITSIDTQYF. The CDR3 DNA reads TGCGCCAGCAGCTTCATCACTAGCATCGATACGCAGTATTTT. V gene TRBV5-1 combines with J gene TRBJ2-3, with D perhaps TRBD2 (6 bases). The CDR3 length is 14 residues. Germline assignment: CDR1 SGHRS and CDR2 YFSETQ. Trimming shortened V by 2 bases and J by 6 bases, and 13 bases separated the two germline ends.

There are many counts of this clonotype. This chain uses TRBV12-3 or TRBV12-4 with TRBJ2-5; the D is unclear. Trimming pared 3 bases from V and 2 bases from J, leaving 7 bases between. This CDR3 is built from 13 residues. Here the CDR3 DNA reads TGTGCCAGCAGTTTCCACCAACAAGAGACCCAGTACTTC. It translates to CASSFHQQETQYF.

This clonotype was seen repeatedly, ten times or more. V is TRBV7-2 and J is TRBJ2-3; D could derive from TRBD1 or TRBD2 (5 bases each). Trimming left V 3 bases short and J 4 bases short, with 11 bases between. The CDR3 length is 14 residues. Germline V gene data show CDR1 as SGHTA and CDR2 as FQGNSA. Here the CDR3 reads CASSFSGRPDTQYF. The CDR3 coding sequence is TGTGCCAGCAGCTTTTCGGGACGTCCAGATACGCAGTATTTT.

This clonotype has ten or more counts. The CDR3 loop is CAGRQGPNTEAFF. The CDR3 nucleotides are TGTGCCGGGAGACAGGGCCCGAACACTGAAGCTTTCTTT. The chain joins TRBV6-1 to TRBJ1-1; 7 nucleotides agree with TRBD1. From germline, CDR1 is MNHNS and CDR2 SASEGT. The CDR3 loop spans 13 amino acids. V shed 11 bases and J 1 base; nucleotides not matched to a gene: 7.

Relative to its sample, this clonotype is medium-sized. The rearrangement links TRBV13 to TRBJ2-5; the match to TRBD1 covers 9 bases. Trimming cost V 5 bases and J 4 bases; bases outside gene matches: 5. The CDR3 is made up of 14 amino acids. Looked up from germline, CDR1 is PRHDT and CDR2 is FYEKMQ (reference sequence). CDR3 in DNA: TGTGCCAGCAGCCTTCGACAGGGGGGAGAGACCCAGTACTTC. Its translation is CASSLRQGGETQYF. Variable domain in full (rest from reference TRBV13 and TRBJ2-5): AAGVIQSPRHLIKEKRETATLKCYPIPRHDTVYWYQQGPGQDPQFLISFYEKMQSDKGSIPDRFSAQQFSDYHSELNMSSLELGDSALYFCASSLRQGGETQYFGPGTRLLVL.

This clonotype was observed many times. The V gene is TRBV28, the J gene TRBJ2-7, with D perhaps TRBD1 (7 bases). The V gene lost 6 bases and the J gene lost 5 bases, with 20 bases spanning the gap. Germline CDR1 and CDR2: MDHEN and SYDVKM. The CDR3 has 15 amino acids. The CDR3 nucleotides read TGTGCCAGCAGCATCCAGACAGGGAGGAGGGACGAGCAGTACTTC. Its translation: CASSIQTGRRDEQYF.

There are many counts of this clonotype. The rearrangement joins TRBV7-2 to TRBJ2-6; D gene ambiguous. V was shortened by 3 bases and J by 0 bases, with 9 bases between the two germline ends. CDR1 and CDR2 (germline): SGHTA, FQGNSA. There are 16 residues in the CDR3. The CDR3 region is CASSFRTVSGANVLTF. Written as DNA, the CDR3 is TGTGCCAGCAGCTTCCGGACCGTCTCTGGGGCCAACGTCCTGACTTTC.

V and J are TRBV6-4 and TRBJ2-4, with D perhaps matching TRBD1 (6 bases). This CDR3 region has 17 residues. Germline V lookup: CDR1 MRHNA, CDR2 SNTAGT. The V gene lost 2 bases and the J gene lost 0 bases, with 14 bases spanning the gap. In DNA, the CDR3 is TGTGCCAGCAGTGACGTAGACAGGAATCTAGCCAAAAACATTCAGTACTTC. Amino acids: CASSDVDRNLAKNIQYF.

This clonotype was found many times. This chain connects TRBV2 to TRBJ2-2; 8 bases map to TRBD1. The germline V gene encodes CDR1 SNHLY and CDR2 FYNNEI. With 7 bases clipped from V and 6 bases from J, the junction kept 10 bases outside the gene matches. This CDR3 region has 15 residues. The CDR3 loop is CASTKQGAKAGELFF. The CDR3 nucleotides read TGTGCCAGCACAAAGCAGGGGGCTAAGGCCGGGGAGCTGTTTTTT.

Many counts were recorded for this clonotype. The chain joins TRBV7-3 to TRBJ2-3; no firm D call. Germline CDR1 SGHTA, CDR2 FQGTGA. The CDR3 has 13 residues. Trimming cost V 0 bases and J 4 bases, with 5 bases left between them. The CDR3 region is CASSLTGPDTQYF. CDR3 nucleotide sequence: TGTGCCAGCAGCTTAACGGGTCCAGATACGCAGTATTTT.

This clonotype was detected many times. The chain joins TRBV2 to TRBJ2-1; D uncertain. Germline CDR1 SNHLY, CDR2 FYNNEI. V was clipped by 1 base and J by 7 bases, with 8 bases between them. The CDR3 is made up of 13 amino acids. The CDR3 sequence: CASSEGGWNEQFF. The CDR3 DNA sequence: TGTGCCAGCAGTGAAGGGGGTTGGAATGAGCAGTTCTTC.

In its sample, this clonotype was seen many times. V is TRBV14 and J is TRBJ2-3; unclear D gene. The germline CDR1 and CDR2 sequences are SGHDN and FVKESK. Trimming removed 3 bases at V and 2 bases at J, with 6 bases between. The CDR3 covers 13 residues. CDR3 sequence (DNA): TGTGCCAGCAGCCAGCGGCACACAGATACGCAGTATTTT. The encoded protein is CASSQRHTDTQYF.

This clonotype has a count of ten or more. This sequence joins TRBV5-1 and TRBJ1-1, with D unresolved. Looked up from germline, CDR1 is SGHRS and CDR2 is YFSETQ. The CDR3 consists of 13 residues. V was shortened by 4 bases and J by 3 bases, with 10 bases between the two germline ends. The CDR3 nucleotides are TGCGCCAGCAGCCCCCCCGGTCACACTGAAGCTTTCTTT. Amino acid sequence: CASSPPGHTEAFF. Full variable domain (outside the CDR3, taken from reference TRBV5-1 and TRBJ1-1): KAGVTQTPRYLIKTRGQQVTLSCSPISGHRSVSWYQQTPGQGLQFLFEYFSETQRNKGNFPGRFSGRQFSNSRSEMNVSTLELGDSALYLCASSPPGHTEAFFGQGTRLTVV.

There are many counts of this clonotype. This rearrangement joins TRBV6-5 to TRBJ1-6; D remains unclear. This CDR3 has 17 amino acids. CDR1 is MNHEY and CDR2 is SVGAGI in the germline V gene. The V end was cut by 0 bases, the J end by 0 bases, with 9 bases between. In DNA form, the CDR3 reads TGTGCCAGCAGTTACTCGTTTCGAAGCTCCTATAATTCACCCCTCCACTTT. Its translation is CASSYSFRSSYNSPLHF.

V is TRBV12-3 or TRBV12-4 and J is TRBJ2-3; 9 nucleotides match TRBD2. The CDR3 covers 16 residues. Unmatched junction bases numbered 9, after V lost 6 bases and J lost 2 bases. The CDR3 region is CASSLGLAINTDTQYF. The CDR3 DNA reads as TGTGCCAGCAGCCTTGGACTAGCGATAAACACAGATACGCAGTATTTT.

This clonotype appeared many times. The V call is TRBV12-3 or TRBV12-4, the J call TRBJ1-5; no clear D. V shed 2 bases and J shed 6 bases, with 8 bases lying between them. The CDR3 totals 13 residues. CDR3 residues: CASSLQIAQPQHF. The CDR3 DNA reads TGTGCCAGCAGTTTACAGATAGCTCAGCCCCAGCATTTT.

This clonotype was observed a few times. The chain recombines TRBV6-5 with TRBJ2-1; D unresolved. Germline-derived CDR1 and CDR2 are MNHEY and SVGAGI. The CDR3 runs to 13 residues. V lost 6 bases and J lost 0, with 6 bases in between. CDR3 amino acids: CASSPGSYNEQFF. In DNA form, the CDR3 reads TGTGCCAGCAGCCCCGGCTCCTACAATGAGCAGTTCTTC.

This clonotype was observed at least ten times. The chain links TRBV20-1 to TRBJ1-2, with no clear D. The germline V gene encodes CDR1 DFQATT and CDR2 SNEGSKA (reference sequence). The CDR3 is made up of 14 amino acids. Trimming pared 6 bases from V and 1 base from J, leaving 15 bases between. CDR3: CSATPQTYNYGYTF. CDR3 nucleotide sequence: TGCAGTGCCACCCCCCAGACCTATAACTATGGCTACACCTTC.

The gene calls are TRBV27 and TRBJ2-3, with D hard to call. The ends were cut back, 3 bases at V and 1 base at J, with 8 bases in the middle. Germline CDR1 reads MNHEY; CDR2 reads SMNVEV (reference sequence). The CDR3 has 14 amino acids. Here the CDR3 reads CASSFRSGTDTQYF. CDR3 nucleotides: TGTGCCAGCAGTTTTCGGAGCGGCACAGATACGCAGTATTTT.

This clonotype was counted many times. The chain combines TRBV3-1 with TRBJ1-2; TRBD1 matches 7 bases. Per germline, CDR1 LGHDT and CDR2 YNNKEL (reference sequence). This CDR3 region has 15 residues. J lost 4 bases, V lost 6 bases, and 11 bases had no gene match. The CDR3 reads CASSPTGFLIYGYTF. For the CDR3, the DNA is TGTGCCAGCAGTCCGACAGGGTTCCTCATCTATGGCTACACCTTC.

This chain uses TRBV19 with TRBJ2-3, with D unresolved. CDR1 and CDR2 (germline): LNHDA, SQIVND (reference sequence). The CDR3 has 15 residues. V shed 8 bases and J shed 0 bases, with 15 bases lying between them. The DNA for the CDR3 is TGTGCCAGTGGGTCTACAGCATCAAGCACAGATACGCAGTATTTT. Translated: CASGSTASSTDTQYF.

By frequency in the sample, this clonotype is medium-sized. The genes are TRBV12-5 and TRBJ2-1; D gene uncertain. The CDR3 totals 11 residues. The V gene's germline CDR1 is LGHNT and CDR2 FRNRAP. Trimming left V 2 bases short and J 8 bases short, with 4 bases between. CDR3 DNA: TGTGCTAGTGGTTTGAGGGATGAGCAGTTCTTC. Protein: CASGLRDEQFF.